This T cell receptor beta chain stems from a study of beta chain features in type 1 diabetes (dated by TCRdb to between 2018 and 2020). About the full investigation: Mean age, gender distribution, total cell number and subset yield did not differ between patients and healthy donors. Naive and central memory subsets were obtained from all 30 or so donors, but regulatory and stem cell-like memory subsets were isolated from only 8 patients and about eight healthy donors. In the study, recently diagnosed type 1 diabetes patients and matched healthy donors were compared on the TCRB repertoires of their sorted circulating CD4+ T cell subsets. Across all samples, some 99 million sorted cells were examined, and cell number per subset correlated strongly with RNA yield. What the research found in general, with its limitations: Shorter templates might have been favored by PCR, but patient and control samples were amplified and corrected together, so both groups would have been affected equally by any skew. The naive, central memory and regulatory TCRB repertoires appeared to resemble one another more closely among patients than among healthy donors. Because small numbers of individuals were included in the HLA sub-analyses, any influence of HLA type on TCRB rearrangement was left unresolved. Because cDNA rather than genomic DNA was sequenced, highly expressing activated cells could have been over-represented, although no difference in activation and CD3 levels was found between groups. A moderate but significant shortening of TCRB CDR3 length was observed in type 1 diabetes patients in all four CD4+ subsets. Patients with type 1 diabetes made fewer insertions and deleted more nucleotides at VDJ recombination sites, implying thymic rearrangement abnormalities.

This clone was picked up a small number of times. It lacks a known antigen. No base qualities exist here, and no much larger clone lies one base off it. V lost 7 bases and J lost 5 bases; the stretch between them is 15 bases long. CDR1 MNHEY and CDR2 SVGAGI were looked up in the germline V gene. From cysteine to phenylalanine, the CDR3 is 14 amino acids long. The read is trimmed to its CDR3 DNA, 42 bases read in frame from base 1. Each donor gave one peripheral blood draw, roughly 120 mL on average, collected into heparinised tubes. A BD FACSAria II was used to sort naive, central memory, regulatory and stem cell-like memory CD4+ T cells with a panel that included CD45RO, CCR7, CD25, CD127, CD95 and CD27. A purity above 95% was achieved for all sorted populations. PBMCs were separated immediately by Lymphoprep density gradient centrifugation and were stained directly, without being cultured. To minimize batch effects, samples were stained and sorted in pairs, one healthy donor with one patient per experiment.

The entire isolated RNA was reverse transcribed using the High Capacity cDNA Reverse Transcription Kit, and thus expressed TCRB transcripts were sequenced. Naive, central memory and regulatory T cell samples underwent deep immunoSEQ sequencing, averaging roughly 3.3 million total reads per sample. After sorted cells were lysed in RLT buffer, RNA was extracted with DNase-treated RNeasy Micro or Mini kits, with the choice depending on cell number. To prevent cross-contamination, each cell subset was processed individually, whereas patient and healthy donor samples were processed jointly. Using the immunoSEQ multiplex PCR, TCRB sequences were amplified from cDNA into 87-bp fragments spanning the CDR3 region. Sequencing of the amplicons was done on the Illumina HiSeq platform. Processing in the source paper ran as follows. Synthetic template baselines were used to correct PCR bias computationally, reads within Hamming distance 2 were collapsed, and singletons that could not be merged were discarded. Reads were aligned against IMGT so that V, D and J genes, CDR3 length and insertions or deletions at six rearrangement sites could be assigned. Within each subset, clonotype counts were normalized to the number of sorted cells before true diversity and Gini coefficients were calculated with the tcR R package. Repertoire sharing was quantified using the overlap coefficient calculated on TCRB nucleotide sequences. This is the immuneACCESS table as TCRdb keeps it, with only in-frame sequences that have V and J called. A part of the clones is gone; compared with another copy, unresolved V genes explain less than half, and the rest is unexplained. That table furnishes V, J and clone size, whereas the DNA furnished D and trimming. For this sample the table gives a few hundred thousand clones, of which 8.5% to 10% were detected only once. The leading ten clones occupy approximately 0.6% of the sample.

The clonotype was recovered from a man aged 25 to 40 with type 1 diabetes. Sequenced material: central memory CD4+ T cells from blood. This chain is built from TRBV6-5 and TRBJ2-1, with TRBD1 tentatively as D gene (6 bases match). The nucleotides read TGTGCCAGCATCGGCAGGGGTTCTAACAATGAGCAGTTCTTC. Its coded protein is CASIGRGSNNEQFF.